A selection of T cell receptor beta chains follows, all from one sample in a study of blood T cell repertoires in COVID-19. Assay used: immunoSEQ multiplex PCR; TCRdb lists only in-frame clones, some missing. Of roughly 400,000 clones listed, roughly nine tenths are singletons. The sample was PBMCs or T cells enriched from blood (not recorded which). The receptor set was obtained from a woman aged 25-40 years who had recovered from COVID-19. The CDR3 runs from the conserved cysteine through the conserved F or W. D genes are given only for firm matches. The listing skips clone size in some rows; elsewhere it reads once, few, many or a size class.

>TRBV7-9|TRBJ1-5|.|.
TGTGCCAGCAGCTTATCCCTCGGGCCCCAGCATTTT
CASSLSLGPQHF
>TRBV11-2|TRBJ1-1|.|.
TGTGCCAGCAGCTTACGCAGGGGCACTGAAGCTTTCTTT
CASSLRRGTEAFF
>TRBV14|TRBJ1-2|few|.
TGTGCCAGCAGCCCTCAGGGTTTTGGGGGCTACACCTTC
CASSPQGFGGYTF
>TRBV7-2|TRBJ2-5|.|TRBD2
TGTGCCAGCAGCTTACCCCCAGCGGGAAATGAAGAGACCCAGTACTTC
CASSLPPAGNEETQYF
>TRBV5-1|TRBJ2-7|.|.
TGCGCCAGCAGCCCAACCGGGACTTCTAACTACGAGCAGTACTTC
CASSPTGTSNYEQYF
>TRBV27|TRBJ1-6|.|.
TGTGCCAGCAATAACAGCGGGGATTCACCCCTCCACTTT
CASNNSGDSPLHF
>TRBV28|TRBJ1-5|.|TRBD1
TGTGCCAGCAGTTTCCATGTCCGGACAGGGAATCAGCCCCAGCATTTT
CASSFHVRTGNQPQHF
>TRBV5-6|TRBJ2-1|.|.
TGTGCCAGCAGCTTGGTGCTGAGTAGCAATGAGCAGTTCTTC
CASSLVLSSNEQFF
>TRBV6-5|TRBJ1-6|.|.
TGTGCCAGCAGTCGCCGGGGGAATTCACCCCTCCACTTT
CASSRRGNSPLHF
>TRBV7-2|TRBJ1-5|.|TRBD1
TGTGCCAGCAGCCCACAGACAGGGGTTAGCAATCAGCCCCAGCATTTT
CASSPQTGVSNQPQHF
>TRBV30|TRBJ1-6|.|.
TGTGCCTGGAGTTTCTCCCGGACGGGAAGCTCCTATAATTCACCCCTCCACTTT
CAWSFSRTGSSYNSPLHF
>TRBV5-5|TRBJ1-4|.|.
TGTGCCAGCAGCTTGTACACAGAAGGAGGACTGTTTTTT
CASSLYTEGGLFF
>TRBV2|TRBJ1-2|.|.
TGTGCCAGCAGGGACCACAACACAGGAGGCTACACCTTC
CASRDHNTGGYTF
>TRBV5-6|TRBJ1-1|.|.
TGTGCCAGCAGCACCACGGGGGAAGCTTTCTTT
CASSTTGEAFF
>TRBV21-1|TRBJ1-3|.|.
TGTGCCAGATATTCCGGGCAGGGGGCATTCCTCGGCGGAAACACCATATATTTT
CARYSGQGAFLGGNTIYF
>TRBV24-1|TRBJ2-3|.|.
TGTGCCACCAGTCCTCGGGTTTGGTCAGATACGCAGTATTTT
CATSPRVWSDTQYF
>TRBV7-9|TRBJ2-7|.|.
TGTGCCAGCAGCCTAGTCGGAGACTCCTACGAGCAGTACTTC
CASSLVGDSYEQYF
>TRBV6-6|TRBJ1-6|.|.
TGTGCCAGCAGCCGAACTGGAGTCTTGGCTGGAGGGAATTCACCCCTCCACTTT
CASSRTGVLAGGNSPLHF
>TRBV3-1/TRBV3-2|TRBJ2-1|.|.
TGTGCCAGCAGCCAATCGCGGGAGCAGTTCTTC
CASSQSREQFF
>TRBV7-6|TRBJ2-7|once|.
TGTGCCAGCAGCTTAGCCTCTACAGGGTACGGCGCCGAGCAGTACTTC
CASSLASTGYGAEQYF
>TRBV11-1|TRBJ2-7|.|.
TGTGCCAGCAGCTTAAGGAGGGGAGTCTCCTACGAGCAGTACTTC
CASSLRRGVSYEQYF
>TRBV6-5|TRBJ1-3|few|.
TGTGCCGCGCGGGTGGGAAACACCATATATTTT
CAARVGNTIYF
>TRBV19|TRBJ2-7|.|.
TGTGCCAGTAGTATAGGCCCAAGGACAGAGCAGTACTTC
CASSIGPRTEQYF
>TRBV3-1/TRBV3-2|TRBJ1-1|.|.
TGTGCCAGCAGCCCAGGCGGGGGTCGGACTGAAGCTTTCTTT
CASSPGGGRTEAFF
>TRBV15|TRBJ1-1|.|.
TGTGCCACCAGCAGGGAAGCACAGGGTTTAACTGAAGCTTTCTTT
CATSREAQGLTEAFF
>TRBV10-3|TRBJ1-1|.|TRBD1
TGTGCCATCAGTCGCAAGGGGGCTCGGAACACTGAAGCTTTCTTT
CAISRKGARNTEAFF
>TRBV5-1|TRBJ2-5|.|.
TGCGCCAGCAGCTTGCTGGACAGAGAGACCCAGTACTTC
CASSLLDRETQYF
>TRBV15|TRBJ2-1|.|.
TGTGCCACCAGCACCACTAGGACTACTTACAATGAGCAGTTCTTC
CATSTTRTTYNEQFF
>TRBV5-1|TRBJ1-2|few|.
TGCGCCAGCAGCTCTGACAGTCTCCCCTATGGCTACACCTTC
CASSSDSLPYGYTF
>TRBV3-1/TRBV3-2|TRBJ2-7|.|.
TGTGCCAGCAGCCACATGGCCAGCTCCTACGAGCAGTACTTC
CASSHMASSYEQYF
>TRBV5-1|TRBJ1-1|.|.
TGCGCCAGCAGCTTTCGGAACACTGAAGCTTTCTTT
CASSFRNTEAFF
>TRBV29-1|TRBJ2-1|.|.
TGCAGCGTTGAGGGCAGGGCACAGGGTCCATCCTACAATGAGCAGTTCTTC
CSVEGRAQGPSYNEQFF
>TRBV6-5|TRBJ2-1|once|.
TGTGCCAGCCGTTACAACCAGGGAGGCTTGGGCAATGAGCAGTTCTTC
CASRYNQGGLGNEQFF
>TRBV27|TRBJ2-7|.|TRBD2
TGTGCCAGCAGGAAGACTAGCGGGAGTGTGCGCCGGGACGAGCAGTACTTC
CASRKTSGSVRRDEQYF
>TRBV5-4|TRBJ2-7|.|TRBD1
TGTGCCAGCAGCTTGTCTCCGGGACAGGGGGGTTACGAGCAGTACTTC
CASSLSPGQGGYEQYF
>TRBV28|TRBJ1-2|once|.
TGTGCCAGCAGCTCCCTTTTAAACTATGGCTACACCTTC
CASSSLLNYGYTF
>TRBV18|TRBJ2-1|.|.
TGTGCCAGCTCAGGTCAGGCCGGGACAATCTACAATGAGCAGTTCTTC
CASSGQAGTIYNEQFF
>TRBV28|TRBJ2-5|.|.
TGTGCCAGCAGTTCGCCGGGAGAAGCACAAGAGACCCAGTACTTC
CASSSPGEAQETQYF
>TRBV27|TRBJ2-7|few|.
TGTGCCAGCACCTCGGGACTGCGCTCCTACGAGCAGTACTTC
CASTSGLRSYEQYF
>TRBV18|TRBJ2-7|.|TRBD2
TGTGCCAGCTCACCCGGCTCACCGGGACTAGTCTCCGAGCAGTACTTC
CASSPGSPGLVSEQYF
>TRBV13|TRBJ1-6|.|TRBD1
TGTGCCAGCAGCCTCGGACAGGGAGATTCACCCCTCCACTTT
CASSLGQGDSPLHF
>TRBV28|TRBJ2-1|.|.
TGTGCCAGCAGTTCCCGCGTGGGGGGGGCTTCATACAATGAGCAGTTCTTC
CASSSRVGGASYNEQFF
>TRBV24-1|TRBJ2-1|.|.
TGTGCCACCCGTAGTAAGTTGAATGAGCAGTTCTTC
CATRSKLNEQFF
>TRBV29-1|TRBJ1-2|.|TRBD1
TGCAGCGTTGAAGCCGTACAGGGGTTTGGCTACACCTTC
CSVEAVQGFGYTF
>TRBV6-2/TRBV6-3|TRBJ2-3|.|.
TGTGCCAGCAGTCACACCACAGATACGCAGTATTTT
CASSHTTDTQYF